Following are 27 T cell receptor beta chains from one sample sequenced in a study of shared clonotypes between healthy human individuals. Clones were read by immunoSEQ multiplex PCR, and TCRdb kept only the in-frame ones, dropping some. The sample has over a million clones, around 98.5% seen once; the top ten hold about 0.35%. Source material: naive CD4+ T cells sorted from blood. Subset defined: CD45RA+ positively selected. These TCRs come from a man between 25 and 39 years old in good health.

The chain has TRBV7-9 and TRBJ2-3; D perhaps matches TRBD1 (6 bases). With 5 bases removed from V and 6 bases from J, the gap between germline ends came to 27 bases. The CDR3 loop spans 18 amino acids. From germline, CDR1 is SEHNR and CDR2 FQNEAQ (reference sequence). As DNA, the CDR3 is TGTGCCAGCAGCGCGGCGCCCGGGGACATCCCATTTGCGGATACGCAGTATTTT. It is translated as CASSAAPGDIPFADTQYF.

The chain combines TRBV27 with TRBJ2-1; 7 positions match TRBD2. Trimming took 7 bases from V and 3 from J; bases not matched to a gene: 6. CDR1 is MNHEY, CDR2 SMNVEV, per germline (reference sequence). CDR3 length: 14 amino acids. In DNA, the CDR3 is TGTGCCAGCAACCTAGGACTAGGCTACAATGAGCAGTTCTTC. This translates into CASNLGLGYNEQFF.

The J gene is TRBJ2-7, the V gene TRBV18; 9 bases line up with TRBD2. The germline CDR1 and CDR2 sequences are KGHSH and LQKENI. CDR3 length: 16 amino acids. Trimming at V came to 0 bases and at J to 1 base, leaving 4 bases not matched to a gene. CDR3 in DNA: TGTGCCAGCTCACCACCGGGACTAGCCCTTTCCTACGAGCAGTACTTC. This gives the protein CASSPPGLALSYEQYF. The full variable domain, rest sourced from reference TRBV18 and TRBJ2-7, is NAGVMQNPRHLVRRRGQEARLRCSPMKGHSHVYWYRQLPEEGLKFMVYLQKENIIDESGMPKERFSAEFPKEGPSILRIQQVVRGDSAAYFCASSPPGLALSYEQYFGPGTRLTVT.

This sequence joins TRBV28 and TRBJ1-3, with D perhaps matching TRBD1 (6 bases). CDR1 is MDHEN, CDR2 SYDVKM, per germline. V gave up 3 bases and J gave up 0 bases, with 15 bases separating them. The CDR3 consists of 17 residues. CDR3 amino acids: CASSFGRGQFSGNTIYF. As DNA, the CDR3 is TGTGCCAGCAGTTTTGGCCGGGGGCAGTTCTCTGGAAACACCATATATTTT.

The chain uses TRBV5-4 and TRBJ2-6; D remains ambiguous. With 0 bases removed from V and 0 bases from J, the gap between germline ends came to 7 bases. The CDR3 is 16 residues long. From germline, CDR1 is SGHNT and CDR2 YYREEE (reference sequence). The chain's CDR3 is CASSLGPSSGANVLTF. Written as DNA, the CDR3 is TGTGCCAGCAGCTTGGGGCCCAGCTCTGGGGCCAACGTCCTGACTTTC. The full variable domain, with the rest looked up from reference TRBV5-4 and TRBJ2-6, is ETGVTQSPTHLIKTRGQQVTLRCSSQSGHNTVSWYQQALGQGPQFIFQYYREEENGRGNFPPRFSGLQFPNYSSELNVNALELDDSALYLCASSLGPSSGANVLTFGAGSRLTVL.

The CDR3 sequence: CASTPGTVGAGELFF. The CDR3 bases are TGTGCCAGCACCCCCGGGACAGTCGGGGCCGGGGAGCTGTTTTTT. V gene TRBV6-1 combines with J gene TRBJ2-2, with 7 bases lining up with TRBD1. Germline assignment: CDR1 MNHNS and CDR2 SASEGT. V gave up 7 bases and J gave up 6 bases; unmatched junction bases: 11. CDR3 size: 15 residues.

The rearrangement links TRBV27 to TRBJ2-3; no reliable D call. The V and J ends lost 6 bases and 8 bases respectively, with 9 bases between them. There are 11 residues in the CDR3. From germline, CDR1 is MNHEY and CDR2 SMNVEV (reference sequence). CDR3 DNA sequence: TGTGCCAGCAGCCAAACTGGTACGCAGTATTTT. Protein product: CASSQTGTQYF.

The CDR3 DNA reads as TGTGCCAGCAGCTTAGTCTCCACCAACTACGAGCAGTACTTC. Its translation is CASSLVSTNYEQYF. The chain carries TRBV7-9 and TRBJ2-7; D ambiguous. The CDR3 is made up of 14 amino acids. Germline V gene data show CDR1 as SEHNR and CDR2 as FQNEAQ (reference sequence). With 1 base removed from V and 3 bases from J, the gap between germline ends came to 10 bases.

The chain recombines TRBV9 with TRBJ1-2; unclear D gene. Germline V gives CDR1 SGDLS, CDR2 YYNGEE. Trimming took 0 bases from V and 8 from J, leaving 8 bases between them. This CDR3 spans 12 amino acids. The CDR3 region is CASSVVGGGYTF. The CDR3 DNA reads TGTGCCAGCAGCGTAGTAGGAGGCGGCTACACCTTC.

V gene TRBV9 combines with J gene TRBJ2-7, with D possibly matching TRBD2 (6 bases). The CDR3 runs 17 residues. V was trimmed by 3 bases and J by 4 bases, leaving 23 bases between them. Germline V gene lookup returns CDR1 SGDLS and CDR2 YYNGEE. CDR3 nucleotide sequence: TGTGCCAGCAGCGCTGGGTTATTAGGCGGGAAAGCTTACGAGCAGTACTTC. The encoded protein is CASSAGLLGGKAYEQYF.

The DNA of the CDR3 is TGCGCCAGCAGCACAGATCAGGGTCGAGGCTACACCTTC. It translates to CASSTDQGRGYTF. V gene TRBV5-1 combines with J gene TRBJ1-2, with D tentatively TRBD1 (5 bases). The V end was cut by 4 bases, the J end by 8 bases, with 15 bases between. Germline CDR1 SGHRS, CDR2 YFSETQ. This CDR3 comprises 13 residues.

A word on this clone: In the same sample, other DNA sequences code for this CDR3. The chain recombines TRBV5-1 with TRBJ1-2, with D possibly being TRBD1 (6 bases). V lost 4 bases and J 2 bases, leaving 9 bases between the germline ends. Germline CDR1 and CDR2: SGHRS and YFSETQ. This CDR3 has 13 amino acids. CDR3 sequence reads: CASSLGGNYGYTF. The CDR3 DNA sequence: TGCGCCAGCAGCCTAGGGGGGAACTATGGCTACACCTTC.

The gene calls are TRBV10-3 and TRBJ2-7; D uncertain. V dropped 0 bases and J dropped 3 bases, with 3 bases sitting between them. CDR3 length equals 12 residues. The germline V gene has CDR1 ENHRY and CDR2 SYGVKD. The CDR3: CAISESDYEQYF. The CDR3 region has the DNA TGTGCCATCAGTGAGTCCGACTACGAGCAGTACTTC.

In DNA form, the CDR3 reads TGTGCCAGCAGCTTAGATGAGGGGGCTTACTATGGCTACACCTTC. This sequence encodes CASSLDEGAYYGYTF. The chain uses TRBV11-2 and TRBJ1-2; 7 bases align to TRBD1. The CDR3 is 15 residues long. The trim removed 0 bases at V and 3 bases at J, leaving 4 bases unmatched. Per germline, CDR1 SGHAT and CDR2 FQNNGV.

In DNA form, the CDR3 reads TGCGCCAGCAGCGGGACTAGCGGGAGAGCCGAGCAGTACTTC. The encoded protein is CASSGTSGRAEQYF. The V and J genes are TRBV10-2 and TRBJ2-7; the match to TRBD2 covers 14 bases. With V trimmed by 6 bases and J by 6 bases, 4 bases remained unmatched. Looked up from germline, CDR1 is WSHSY and CDR2 is SAAADI. This CDR3 comprises 14 residues.

The chain uses TRBV7-2 and TRBJ2-4; D is uncertain. The germline V and J ends were trimmed by 0 bases and 13 bases, with 13 bases remaining between them. Germline V gives CDR1 SGHTA, CDR2 FQGNSA. The CDR3 has 13 amino acids. The CDR3 loop reads CASSLADGQVQYF. CDR3 in DNA: TGTGCCAGCAGCTTAGCGGACGGCCAAGTCCAGTACTTC.

The chain carries TRBV19 and TRBJ2-3; 13 nucleotides match TRBD2. The CDR3 covers 14 residues. V gave up 10 bases and J gave up 6 bases; unmatched junction bases: 7. The germline gives CDR1 LNHDA, CDR2 SQIVND (reference sequence). CDR3 bases: TGTGCCACCCGGACTAGCGGGAGTACGGATACGCAGTATTTT. Translating it yields CATRTSGSTDTQYF.

This chain links TRBV6-1 with TRBJ1-3; D gene uncertain. V was clipped by 1 base and J by 0 bases, with 4 bases between them. Germline CDR1 is MNHNS and CDR2 is SASEGT. The CDR3 is made up of 14 amino acids. The CDR3 protein is CASSEGISGNTIYF. The CDR3 coding sequence is TGTGCCAGCAGTGAAGGGATCTCTGGAAACACCATATATTTT.

The V and J genes are TRBV29-1 and TRBJ2-1, with 9 bases fitting TRBD1. CDR3 length equals 11 residues. J gave up 10 bases and V 6 bases, and 4 bases lay outside the gene matches. The germline gives CDR1 SQVTM, CDR2 ANQGSEA. In nucleotides, the CDR3 is TGCAGCGTCGGGGACAGGGACGAGCAGTTCTTC. It specifies CSVGDRDEQFF.

The CDR3 loop reads CASSLTGVPYEQYF. CDR3 nucleotides: TGTGCCAGCAGCTTAACAGGGGTCCCCTACGAGCAGTACTTC. V gene TRBV7-9 combines with J gene TRBJ2-7, with 7 bases fitting TRBD1. Germline lookup yields CDR1 SEHNR and CDR2 FQNEAQ (reference sequence). The ends lost 2 bases at V and 2 bases at J; junction bases unmatched: 3. This CDR3 is 14 amino acids long.

The chain recombines TRBV27 with TRBJ2-3; no clear D. V lost 6 bases and J 3 bases, leaving 16 bases between the germline ends. The germline V gene has CDR1 MNHEY and CDR2 SMNVEV (reference sequence). The CDR3 runs 15 residues. The CDR3 reads CASSHSIPMTDTQYF. CDR3 sequence (DNA): TGTGCCAGCAGCCACTCAATTCCGATGACAGATACGCAGTATTTT.

The rearrangement uses TRBV2 and TRBJ1-3; 8 bases line up with TRBD1. The germline V gene encodes CDR1 SNHLY and CDR2 FYNNEI. This CDR3 region has 18 residues. The ends lost 4 bases at V and 2 bases at J; junction bases unmatched: 13. The CDR3 region has the DNA TGTGCCAGCAGTGCGTTTGGCGGACAGGGTATTGCTGGAAACACCATATATTTT. As protein: CASSAFGGQGIAGNTIYF.

The rearrangement uses TRBV6-4 and TRBJ2-1; D perhaps matches TRBD1 (6 bases). V dropped 1 base and J dropped 8 bases, with 15 bases sitting between them. Germline lookup yields CDR1 MRHNA and CDR2 SNTAGT. This CDR3 is built from 15 residues. The DNA of the CDR3 is TGTGCCAGCAGTGACTTTCCTACAGGGTCCGATGAGCAGTTCTTC. This encodes CASSDFPTGSDEQFF.

The rearrangement links TRBV11-2 to TRBJ2-1; possibly TRBD1 for D (7 bases). The CDR3 consists of 14 residues. CDR1 SGHAT and CDR2 FQNNGV come from the germline V gene. Trimming removed 3 bases from V and 8 bases from J, with 14 bases in between. CDR3 residues: CASSFLPGGHEQFF. CDR3 nucleotides: TGTGCCAGCAGCTTCCTTCCAGGGGGGCATGAGCAGTTCTTC.

The chain combines TRBV30 with TRBJ1-2; a weak D match, TRBD1 (6 bases). The CDR3 totals 13 residues. Germline V lookup: CDR1 GTSNPN, CDR2 SVGIG (reference sequence). V was clipped by 4 bases and J by 8 bases, with 17 bases between them. This CDR3 is CAWKLGGAGGYTF. The CDR3 region has the DNA TGTGCCTGGAAATTGGGGGGCGCAGGGGGCTACACCTTC.

The J gene is TRBJ2-1, the V gene TRBV7-8, with 13 bases aligning to TRBD2. V shed 5 bases, J shed 13 bases, and the junction held 11 bases outside the gene matches. Per germline, CDR1 SGHVS and CDR2 FQNEAQ. The CDR3 length is 15 residues. In nucleotides, the CDR3 is TGTGCCAGCAGCCTTCGGACTAGCGGGAGATTGGGCCAGTTCTTC. This translates into CASSLRTSGRLGQFF. Filled out from reference TRBV7-8 and TRBJ2-1, the complete variable domain reads GAGVSQSPRYKVAKRGQDVALRCDPISGHVSLFWYQQALGQGPEFLTYFQNEAQLDKSGLPSDRFFAERPEGSVSTLKIQRTQQEDSAVYLCASSLRTSGRLGQFFGPGTRLTVL.

This clone was recorded once. J is TRBJ2-5 and V is TRBV7-2; 8 bases are a match to TRBD1. V lost 3 bases to trimming and J lost 9 bases; unmatched junction nucleotides: 0. The CDR3 length is 11 residues. CDR1 and CDR2 (germline): SGHTA, FQGNSA. CDR3 sequence reads: CASSFRGPQYF. The DNA of the CDR3 is TGTGCCAGCAGCTTCAGGGGGCCCCAGTACTTC.